The clone carrying this TCR beta chain was seen at least ten times. This library used roughly 400 ng RNA and molecular barcoded adaptors spanning alpha/delta and beta/gamma chains. From the reads, TCRdb called clonotypes with MiXCR, one entry per CDR3 protein. The sample carries tens of thousands of distinct CDR3 sequences, approximately 17% recorded once. Germline V gives CDR1 MNHEY, CDR2 SVGEGT. V dropped 7 bases and J dropped 1 base, with 13 bases sitting between them. The CDR3 runs 14 residues. The sample originates from a study of read filtering for tumor transcriptome and immune sequencing. This receptor was identified in a donor at least 40 years old with multiple myeloma. This chain connects TRBV6-2 or TRBV6-3 to TRBJ1-1, with unresolved D. The sample was a population of CD138-negative cells sorted from bone marrow. DNA for the CDR3: TGTGCCAGCACCCACATGACCCAGAACACTGAAGCTTTCTTT. Encoded protein: CASTHMTQNTEAFF.